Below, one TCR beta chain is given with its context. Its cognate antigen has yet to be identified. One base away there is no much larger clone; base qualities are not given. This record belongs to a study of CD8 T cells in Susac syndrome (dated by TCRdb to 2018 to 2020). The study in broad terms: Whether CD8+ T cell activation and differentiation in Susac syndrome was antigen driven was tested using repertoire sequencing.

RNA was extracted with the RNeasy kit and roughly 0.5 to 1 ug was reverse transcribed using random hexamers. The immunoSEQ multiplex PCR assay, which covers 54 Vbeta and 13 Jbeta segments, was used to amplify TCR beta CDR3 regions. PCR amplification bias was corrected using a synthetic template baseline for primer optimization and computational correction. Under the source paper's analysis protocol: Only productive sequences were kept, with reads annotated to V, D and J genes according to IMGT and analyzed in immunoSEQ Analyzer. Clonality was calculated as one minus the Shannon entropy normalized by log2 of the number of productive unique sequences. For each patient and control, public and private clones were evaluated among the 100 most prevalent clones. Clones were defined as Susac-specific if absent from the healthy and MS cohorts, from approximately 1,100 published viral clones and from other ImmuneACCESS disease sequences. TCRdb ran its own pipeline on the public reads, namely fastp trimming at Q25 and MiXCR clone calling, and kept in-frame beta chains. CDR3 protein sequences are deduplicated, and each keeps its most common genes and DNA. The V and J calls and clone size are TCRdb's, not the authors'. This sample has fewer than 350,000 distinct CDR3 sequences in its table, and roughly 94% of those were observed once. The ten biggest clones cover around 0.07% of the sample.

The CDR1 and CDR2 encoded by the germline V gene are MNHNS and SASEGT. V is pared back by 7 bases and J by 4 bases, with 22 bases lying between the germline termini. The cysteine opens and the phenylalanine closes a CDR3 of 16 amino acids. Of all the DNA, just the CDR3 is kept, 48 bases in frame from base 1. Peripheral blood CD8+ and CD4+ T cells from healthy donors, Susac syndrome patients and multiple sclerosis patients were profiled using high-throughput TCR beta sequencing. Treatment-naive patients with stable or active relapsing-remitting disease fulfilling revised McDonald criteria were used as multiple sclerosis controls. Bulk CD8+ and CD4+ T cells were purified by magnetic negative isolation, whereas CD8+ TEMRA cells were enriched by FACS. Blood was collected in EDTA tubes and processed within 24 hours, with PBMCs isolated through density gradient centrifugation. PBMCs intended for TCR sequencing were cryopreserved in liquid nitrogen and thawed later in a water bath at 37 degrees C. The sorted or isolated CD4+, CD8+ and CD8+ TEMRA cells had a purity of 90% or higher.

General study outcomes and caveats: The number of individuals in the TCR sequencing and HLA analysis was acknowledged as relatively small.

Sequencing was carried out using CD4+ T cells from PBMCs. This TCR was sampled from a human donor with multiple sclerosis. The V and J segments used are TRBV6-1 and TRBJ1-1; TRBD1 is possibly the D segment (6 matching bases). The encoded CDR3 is CASNPRRAGAITEAFF. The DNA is TGTGCCAGCAACCCGAGACGGGCAGGGGCTATCACTGAAGCTTTCTTT.